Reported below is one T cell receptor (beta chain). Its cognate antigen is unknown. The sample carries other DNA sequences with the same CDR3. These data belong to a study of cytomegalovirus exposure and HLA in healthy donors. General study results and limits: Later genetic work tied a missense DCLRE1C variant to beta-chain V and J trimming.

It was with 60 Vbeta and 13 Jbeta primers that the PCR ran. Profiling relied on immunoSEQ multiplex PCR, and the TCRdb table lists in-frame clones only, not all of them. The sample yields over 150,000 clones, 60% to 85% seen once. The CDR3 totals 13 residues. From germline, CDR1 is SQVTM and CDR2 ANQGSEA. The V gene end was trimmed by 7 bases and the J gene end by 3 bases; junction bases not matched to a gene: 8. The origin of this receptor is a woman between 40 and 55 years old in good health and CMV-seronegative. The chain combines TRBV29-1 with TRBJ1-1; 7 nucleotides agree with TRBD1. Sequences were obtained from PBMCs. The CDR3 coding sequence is TGCAGCGCCAAGGGACAGCTTTACACTGAAGCTTTCTTT. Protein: CSAKGQLYTEAFF.